A selection of T cell receptor beta chains follows, all from one sample in a study of molecular identifiers for immune sequencing clone quantification. Each CDR3 protein is one row after TCRdb ran MiXCR on the PCR reads. The repertoire holds just over 95,000 distinct CDR3 sequences, with 20% to 25% as singletons. Input material: naive CD8+ T cells from blood, with Jurkat cell RNA spiked in. The source is a human donor in good health. Some libraries in this study had Jurkat cell RNA spiked in. CDR3s include the opening cysteine and the closing phenylalanine or tryptophan. The D gene is left open where the match is weak. Size is stated for part of the rows, as once, few or many counts, or as a class when the clone is expanded.

D gene	J gene	clone size	V gene	CDR3 DNA	CDR3 protein
.	TRBJ1-5	many	TRBV13	TGTGCCAGCAGCTTAGGTGGGGCGTGGAGCAATCAGCCCCAGCATTTT	CASSLGGAWSNQPQHF
TRBD1	TRBJ2-5	.	TRBV13	TGTGCCAGCAGCCACAGGGGGCTCGCGACCCAGTACTTC	CASSHRGLATQYF
.	TRBJ2-1	many	TRBV11-3	TGTGCCAGCAGCTACCGACGGGTAGCGACCACCTTGGGGTTCTTC	CASSYRRVATTLGFF
TRBD2	TRBJ2-7	many	TRBV20-1	TGCAGTGCTAGAGATGATGGACTAGCGGGGCCCTACGAGCAGTACTTC	CSARDDGLAGPYEQYF
.	TRBJ2-2	.	TRBV12-3/TRBV12-4	TGTGCCAGCACCTTGGGAGACAGCGGAACCGGGGAGCTGTTTTTT	CASTLGDSGTGELFF
.	TRBJ2-7	.	TRBV7-8	TGTGCCAGCAGCCAAGAGGACTATCTACACGAGCAGTACTTC	CASSQEDYLHEQYF
.	TRBJ2-6	many	TRBV27	TGTGCCAGCAGTCGGACGGAGTTTCTCTCTGGGGCCAACGTCCTGACTTTC	CASSRTEFLSGANVLTF
TRBD1	TRBJ2-1	.	TRBV29-1	TGCAGCGGCTCCGAGGGGGCCCGGGCCAATGAGCAGTTCTTC	CSGSEGARANEQFF
.	TRBJ2-7	.	TRBV20-1	TGCAGTGCTAGATTTGTCGTCGGGGGGCACTACGAGCAGTACTTC	CSARFVVGGHYEQYF
.	TRBJ2-1	many	TRBV7-8	TGTGCCAGCAGCCTAGGAGCGGGTTCCTACAATGAGCAGTTCTTC	CASSLGAGSYNEQFF